Below, 28 T cell receptor beta chains from the same sample are listed, as sequenced in a study of blood T cell repertoires in COVID-19. Here immunoSEQ multiplex PCR was the method, and the copy in TCRdb shows in-frame clones only, minus some. The data contain about 59,000 clones, roughly 89% of them singletons. What was sequenced was peripheral blood. The origin of the receptors is a human donor in a cohort sampled during active COVID-19.

The V and J genes are TRBV7-9 and TRBJ1-1; TRBD1 aligns across 10 bases. The CDR3 covers 18 residues. CDR1 is SEHNR and CDR2 is FQNEAQ in the germline V gene (reference sequence). With 4 bases clipped from V and 4 bases from J, the junction kept 15 bases outside the gene matches. The CDR3 here is CASSSTPGQGNFVTEAFF. The DNA of the CDR3 is TGTGCCAGCAGCTCGACTCCGGGACAGGGGAATTTTGTCACTGAAGCTTTCTTT.

This chain links TRBV7-9 with TRBJ1-1; 10 bases are a match to TRBD1. This CDR3 has 14 amino acids. The germline V gene encodes CDR1 SEHNR and CDR2 FQNEAQ (reference sequence). The J segment lost 5 bases and the V segment lost 0 bases, leaving 0 bases of the junction unmatched. The CDR3 region has the DNA TGTGCCAGCAGCTTAGCGGGACAGGGGACTGAAGCTTTCTTT. As protein: CASSLAGQGTEAFF.

The rearrangement joins TRBV7-3 to TRBJ1-3; the D is unclear. The ends were cut back, 5 bases at V and 4 bases at J, with 9 bases in the middle. Germline-derived CDR1 and CDR2 are SGHTA and FQGTGA. The CDR3 runs to 13 residues. In DNA form, the CDR3 reads TGTGCCAGCAGCCTGAACAGAGGAAACACCATATATTTT. It yields the protein CASSLNRGNTIYF. Complete variable domain (other parts from reference TRBV7-3 and TRBJ1-3): GAGVSQTPSNKVTEKGKYVELRCDPISGHTALYWYRQSLGQGPEFLIYFQGTGAADDSGLPNDRFFAVRPEGSVSTLKIQRTERGDSAVYLCASSLNRGNTIYFGEGSWLTVV.

The chain joins TRBV19 to TRBJ2-5; 11 nucleotides align to TRBD2. The J segment lost 5 bases and the V segment lost 3 bases, leaving 5 bases of the junction unmatched. Germline lookup yields CDR1 LNHDA and CDR2 SQIVND (reference sequence). The CDR3 sequence is 15 residues long. The CDR3 DNA is TGTGCCAGTAGTATCTGGGCTAGCGGGGGGGAGACCCAGTACTTC. Its protein product is CASSIWASGGETQYF. Looking up the rest from reference TRBV19 and TRBJ2-5 gives the full variable domain: DGGITQSPKYLFRKEGQNVTLSCEQNLNHDAMYWYRQDPGQGLRLIYYSQIVNDFQKGDIAEGYSVSREKKESFPLTVTSAQKNPTAFYLCASSIWASGGETQYFGPGTRLLVL.

In this sample, this clone turned up a few times. The V and J genes are TRBV2 and TRBJ1-5; no definite D call. The length of the CDR3 is 14 residues. Trimming took off 5 bases at V and 5 bases at J, with 13 bases between the two ends. CDR1 is SNHLY, CDR2 FYNNEI, per germline. CDR3 DNA sequence: TGTGCCAGCAGTCCCGACAAGTTGTATCAGCCCCAGCATTTT. Protein: CASSPDKLYQPQHF.

This rearrangement joins TRBV5-1 to TRBJ2-5; 8 bases align to TRBD2. V gave up 6 bases and J gave up 5 bases; unmatched junction bases: 3. The germline CDR1 and CDR2 sequences are SGHRS and YFSETQ. This CDR3 region has 12 residues. For the CDR3, the DNA is TGCGCCAGCAATCCGGGAGGGGAGACCCAGTACTTC. This gives the protein CASNPGGETQYF.

This chain uses TRBV28 with TRBJ2-3, with D possibly matching TRBD1 (5 bases). Germline V gene lookup returns CDR1 MDHEN and CDR2 SYDVKM. The CDR3 is made up of 16 amino acids. V lost 6 bases to trimming and J lost 1 base, with 17 bases between them. In DNA form, the CDR3 reads TGTGCCAGCAGCCTCTTGGGTGGGGCACGCACAGATACGCAGTATTTT. Translating it yields CASSLLGGARTDTQYF. The full variable domain, its missing parts supplied by reference TRBV28 and TRBJ2-3, is DVKVTQSSRYLVKRTGEKVFLECVQDMDHENMFWYRQDPGLGLRLIYFSYDVKMKEKGDIPEGYSVSREKKERFSLILESASTNQTSMYLCASSLLGGARTDTQYFGPGTRLTVL.

The V gene is TRBV4-1, the J gene TRBJ2-5; 11 bases map to TRBD1. The J segment lost 5 bases and the V segment lost 1 base, leaving 6 bases of the junction unmatched. CDR3 length: 16 amino acids. Per the germline V gene, CDR1 is MGHRA and CDR2 is YSYEKL. The CDR3 DNA reads TGCGCCAGCAGCCAAGCTGGACAGGGGGCGGTGGAGACCCAGTACTTC. Its protein product is CASSQAGQGAVETQYF.

This sequence joins TRBV10-3 and TRBJ2-7; TRBD2 matches at 10 bases. This CDR3 region has 14 residues. Germline-derived CDR1 and CDR2 are ENHRY and SYGVKD. The ends lost 6 bases at V and 2 bases at J; junction bases unmatched: 4. The CDR3 DNA is TGTGCCATCAGACTAGCGGGACCCGCCTACGAGCAGTACTTC. Translated, it gives CAIRLAGPAYEQYF.

The chain links TRBV20-1 to TRBJ2-5; no clear D. The germline gives CDR1 DFQATT, CDR2 SNEGSKA (reference sequence). Trimming stripped 1 base from V and 9 bases from J, with 9 bases between. The CDR3 spans 11 residues. CDR3 residues: CSARGNRAQYF. In DNA, the CDR3 is TGCAGTGCTAGAGGGAACCGGGCCCAGTACTTC.

This clone is a singleton in its sample. V usage is TRBV19 and J usage is TRBJ2-7; the D gene is possibly TRBD1 (6 bases). Trimming removed 0 bases from V and 0 bases from J, with 21 bases in between. This CDR3 is built from 19 residues. Germline CDR1 is LNHDA and CDR2 is SQIVND (reference sequence). CDR3 sequence: CASSIDRRGAGASSYEQYF. CDR3 DNA sequence: TGTGCCAGTAGTATAGATCGAAGGGGAGCAGGGGCTAGCTCCTACGAGCAGTACTTC. The whole variable domain, remainder taken from reference TRBV19 and TRBJ2-7, is DGGITQSPKYLFRKEGQNVTLSCEQNLNHDAMYWYRQDPGQGLRLIYYSQIVNDFQKGDIAEGYSVSREKKESFPLTVTSAQKNPTAFYLCASSIDRRGAGASSYEQYFGPGTRLTVT.

V is TRBV3-1 (or the pseudogene TRBV3-2) and J is TRBJ1-6; 7 bases agree with TRBD1. Germline loops: CDR1 LGHDT, CDR2 YNNKEL (reference sequence). The CDR3 covers 16 residues. V shed 1 base and J 3 bases; nucleotides not matched to a gene: 3. The CDR3 loop reads CASSQVGDSYNSPLHF. CDR3 sequence (DNA): TGTGCCAGCAGCCAAGTTGGGGACAGCTATAATTCACCCCTCCACTTT.

The gene calls are TRBV5-1 and TRBJ2-7; weak D call: TRBD1 (6 bases). CDR3 size: 14 residues. In germline, CDR1 is SGHRS, CDR2 YFSETQ. V lost 6 bases and J 2 bases, leaving 15 bases between the germline ends. The CDR3 sequence: CASKWLQGPYEQYF. The CDR3 DNA follows: TGCGCCAGCAAGTGGTTACAGGGACCCTACGAGCAGTACTTC.

The J gene is TRBJ2-5, the V gene TRBV25-1; TRBD1 is a possible D gene (5 bases). The CDR3 is 12 amino acids. Deletions cut 11 bases from V and 4 bases from J, with 14 bases between. Per the germline V gene, CDR1 is MGHDK and CDR2 is SYGVNS. The chain's CDR3 is CAVVREGETQYF. Written as DNA, the CDR3 is TGTGCCGTCGTCAGGGAAGGAGAGACCCAGTACTTC.

The chain employs TRBV28 and TRBJ1-5; D may be TRBD1 (6 bases). CDR3 size: 14 residues. Trimming removed 2 bases from V and 5 bases from J, with 10 bases in between. The V gene's germline CDR1 is MDHEN and CDR2 SYDVKM. CDR3 DNA: TGTGCCAGCAGTTTAGAGGACAGATATCAGCCCCAGCATTTT. It is translated as CASSLEDRYQPQHF.

The chain uses TRBV4-1 and TRBJ2-3; D is perhaps TRBD2 (6 bases). V was clipped by 10 bases and J by 5 bases, with 19 bases between them. Germline values: CDR1 MGHRA, CDR2 YSYEKL. This CDR3 spans 14 amino acids. The CDR3 DNA sequence: TGCGCCACCCGATGGAGGGATGAAGTAGATACGCAGTATTTT. Amino acid sequence: CATRWRDEVDTQYF.

The V call is TRBV5-8, the J call TRBJ1-5; a weak D match, TRBD1 (6 bases). Germline loops: CDR1 SGHTS, CDR2 YDEGEE. V shed 7 bases and J shed 9 bases, with 14 bases lying between them. The CDR3 contains 12 residues. The CDR3 here is CASSDRLVPQHF. CDR3 coding DNA: TGTGCCAGCTCTGACAGGTTGGTGCCCCAGCATTTT.

V and J are TRBV29-1 and TRBJ2-5; D unresolved. Germline CDR1 reads SQVTM; CDR2 reads ANQGSEA. Trimming shortened V by 1 base and J by 1 base, and 16 bases separated the two germline ends. The CDR3 runs 16 residues. The CDR3 region has the DNA TGCAGCGTTGAAGGCGTCCCACCACCACTCCAAGAGACCCAGTACTTC. The encoded protein is CSVEGVPPPLQETQYF. The complete variable domain, with remaining parts taken from reference TRBV29-1 and TRBJ2-5, reads SAVISQKPSRDICQRGTSLTIQCQVDSQVTMMFWYRQQPGQSLTLIATANQGSEATYESGFVIDKFPISRPNLTFSTLTVSNMSPEDSSIYLCSVEGVPPPLQETQYFGPGTRLLVL.

The CDR3 sequence: CASSLGQATDTQYF. CDR3 in DNA: TGTGCCAGCAGCTTGGGACAGGCAACAGATACGCAGTATTTT. The gene calls are TRBV11-3 and TRBJ2-3, with 8 nucleotides matching TRBD1. The CDR3 length is 14 residues. CDR1 and CDR2 from the germline V gene are SGHNT and YENEEA. V lost 3 bases, J lost 3 bases, and 2 bases stayed unmatched.

J is TRBJ2-3 and V is TRBV7-2; 10 bases agree with TRBD2. Trimming cost V 2 bases and J 6 bases; bases outside gene matches: 2. CDR1 and CDR2 (germline): SGHTA, FQGNSA. CDR3 size: 14 residues. CDR3 bases: TGTGCCAGCAGCTTACTACTAGCGGGGGATACGCAGTATTTT. As protein: CASSLLLAGDTQYF.

Concerning this clone itself: Additional DNA sequences in this sample encode the identical CDR3. The chain links TRBV27 to TRBJ1-1, with D hard to call. From germline, CDR1 is MNHEY and CDR2 SMNVEV (reference sequence). Trimming removed 3 bases at V and 1 base at J, with 6 bases between. The CDR3 runs to 13 residues. This CDR3 reads CASSFGGNTEAFF. CDR3 coding DNA: TGTGCCAGCAGTTTCGGAGGGAACACTGAAGCTTTCTTT.

The chain combines TRBV13 with TRBJ2-1; 8 bases match TRBD2. Germline CDR1 PRHDT, CDR2 FYEKMQ (reference sequence). With V trimmed by 8 bases and J by 8 bases, 17 bases remained unmatched. CDR3 size: 16 residues. CDR3 sequence (DNA): TGTGCCAGCGATAACAAACTCTGGGCGGGGGGAGATGAGCAGTTCTTC. Its protein product is CASDNKLWAGGDEQFF. The full variable domain, completed using reference TRBV13 and TRBJ2-1, is AAGVIQSPRHLIKEKRETATLKCYPIPRHDTVYWYQQGPGQDPQFLISFYEKMQSDKGSIPDRFSAQQFSDYHSELNMSSLELGDSALYFCASDNKLWAGGDEQFFGPGTRLTVL.

The CDR3 here is CASTVDPYGEQFF. The CDR3 DNA reads as TGTGCCAGCACCGTAGATCCATACGGTGAGCAGTTCTTC. The chain is built from TRBV12-3 or TRBV12-4 and TRBJ2-1; no reliable D call. V shed 7 bases and J shed 9 bases, with 16 bases lying between them. CDR3 length: 13 amino acids.

This chain joins TRBV7-2 and TRBJ2-3; TRBD1 might be the D (5 bases). Trimming removed 7 bases from V and 3 bases from J, with 14 bases in between. The CDR3 loop spans 14 amino acids. Germline CDR1 and CDR2: SGHTA and FQGNSA. CDR3 coding DNA: TGTGCCAGCAAGGTGGGGCGCGTTACAGATACGCAGTATTTT. This sequence encodes CASKVGRVTDTQYF.

The chain recombines TRBV6-2 or TRBV6-3 with TRBJ1-6; 9 bases line up with TRBD1. J lost 10 bases, V lost 2 bases, and 15 bases had no gene match. Germline V gene data show CDR1 as MNHEY and CDR2 as SVGEGT. The CDR3 has 18 amino acids. The CDR3: CASSYRGTTGQGISPLHF. DNA of the CDR3: TGTGCCAGCAGTTACAGAGGGACGACAGGACAGGGGATATCACCCCTCCACTTT.

This rearrangement joins TRBV6-1 to TRBJ2-3; the match to TRBD2 covers 8 bases. Germline V gene sequence: CDR1 MNHNS, CDR2 SASEGT. V lost 2 bases and J lost 2; bases outside the gene matches: 6. The CDR3 spans 16 residues. CDR3 bases: TGTGCCAGCAGTGAATTGACTAGCGATCCCACAGATACGCAGTATTTT. Its translation: CASSELTSDPTDTQYF.

V and J are TRBV18 and TRBJ2-7; 8 positions match TRBD1. Trimming cost V 5 bases and J 3 bases; bases outside gene matches: 6. Looked up from germline, CDR1 is KGHSH and CDR2 is LQKENI. The CDR3 contains 14 residues. CDR3 bases: TGTGCCAGCTCATCGGGACAGGTTGGCTACGAGCAGTACTTC. Its protein product is CASSSGQVGYEQYF.

V is TRBV5-1 and J is TRBJ1-2; D might be TRBD1 (5 bases). The length of the CDR3 is 17 residues. The V end was cut by 0 bases, the J end by 0 bases, with 15 bases between. Germline V gene sequence: CDR1 SGHRS, CDR2 YFSETQ. Written as DNA, the CDR3 is TGCGCCAGCAGCTTGGAGGGCAGGGATGGGACTAACTATGGCTACACCTTC. Translated: CASSLEGRDGTNYGYTF.